Each of the 16 T cell receptor beta chains below was sequenced from the same sample in a study of cytotoxic CD8 clonotypes in ibrutinib-treated CLL. Assay: immunoSEQ multiplex PCR; the TCRdb copy retains only in-frame clones and omits some. Here the sample spans over 70,000 clones, more than 75% being singletons. Sequences were derived from PBMCs, sampled after 12 months of ibrutinib treatment. These receptors were taken from a human donor with chronic lymphocytic leukemia.

This clone was seen only a few times. The V call is TRBV4-2, the J call TRBJ2-5; D possibly corresponds to TRBD2 (7 bases). The V end was cut by 3 bases, the J end by 5 bases, with 16 bases between. Germline CDR1 reads LGHNA; CDR2 reads YNFKEQ. This CDR3 has 15 amino acids. The CDR3 protein is CASSQGGRTGETQYF. In nucleotides, the CDR3 is TGTGCCAGCAGCCAGGGGGGGAGAACAGGGGAGACCCAGTACTTC.

This clone was seen more than once but under ten times. V and J are TRBV28 and TRBJ2-3; D perhaps matches TRBD2 (5 bases). Germline V CDR1 and CDR2: MDHEN, SYDVKM. V was cut by 4 bases and J by 6 bases, with 11 bases left in between. The CDR3 loop spans 13 amino acids. This CDR3 is CASSSPPGDTQYF. CDR3 DNA sequence: TGTGCCAGCAGTTCCCCCCCGGGGGATACGCAGTATTTT.

This chain uses TRBV9 with TRBJ2-7; possible D gene TRBD1, 6 bases. The CDR3 runs 15 residues. The V gene's germline CDR1 is SGDLS and CDR2 YYNGEE. Trimming shortened V by 0 bases and J by 0 bases, and 10 bases separated the two germline ends. The CDR3 protein is CASSVGDIPSYEQYF. The DNA for the CDR3 is TGTGCCAGCAGCGTAGGGGACATCCCCTCCTACGAGCAGTACTTC. The variable domain in full, completed from reference TRBV9 and TRBJ2-7, reads DSGVTQTPKHLITATGQRVTLRCSPRSGDLSVYWYQQSLDQGLQFLIQYYNGEERAKGNILERFSAQQFPDLHSELNLSSLELGDSALYFCASSVGDIPSYEQYFGPGTRLTVT.

The V and J genes are TRBV18 and TRBJ2-1; 9 nucleotides match TRBD2. Per germline, CDR1 KGHSH and CDR2 LQKENI. The CDR3 covers 17 residues. The V segment lost 0 bases and the J segment 6 bases; nucleotides outside the gene matches: 9. The CDR3 region has the DNA TGTGCCAGCTCACCACCGGCCTGGGGCGGGGGGGGCAATGAGCAGTTCTTC. It specifies CASSPPAWGGGGNEQFF.

The rearrangement joins TRBV15 to TRBJ1-2; 9 bases line up with TRBD1. Losses at the gene ends were 1 base for V and 5 bases for J; bases not matched to a gene: 8. Germline CDR1 LNHNV, CDR2 YYDKDF (reference sequence). CDR3 length: 16 amino acids. CDR3 sequence (DNA): TGTGCCACCAGCAGAGGAGGTGGGACAGGGTTGTATGGCTACACCTTC. Protein product: CATSRGGGTGLYGYTF.

J is TRBJ2-7 and V is TRBV19; 12 nucleotides agree with TRBD1. The J segment lost 6 bases and the V segment lost 5 bases, leaving 14 bases of the junction unmatched. The CDR3 is made up of 17 amino acids. Germline loops: CDR1 LNHDA, CDR2 SQIVND (reference sequence). The CDR3 is CASSPKFAGTGGAEQYF. In DNA, the CDR3 is TGTGCCAGTAGTCCCAAATTCGCCGGGACAGGGGGCGCCGAGCAGTACTTC. Based on the CDR3 plus reference TRBV19 and TRBJ2-7, the full variable domain is DGGITQSPKYLFRKEGQNVTLSCEQNLNHDAMYWYRQDPGQGLRLIYYSQIVNDFQKGDIAEGYSVSREKKESFPLTVTSAQKNPTAFYLCASSPKFAGTGGAEQYFGPGTRLTVT.

The rearrangement uses TRBV27 and TRBJ2-1; 16 bases agree with TRBD2. The CDR3 extends over 17 amino acids. CDR1 is MNHEY, CDR2 SMNVEV, per germline (reference sequence). The junction had 6 bases not matched to a gene; V was cut back by 6 bases and J by 4 bases. Here the CDR3 reads CASSRGGLAGGYNEQFF. The DNA of the CDR3 is TGTGCCAGCAGCCGAGGGGGACTAGCGGGAGGGTACAATGAGCAGTTCTTC.

This clone was detected a few times. The V and J genes are TRBV5-6 and TRBJ2-6; D is possibly TRBD2 (5 bases). Looked up from germline, CDR1 is SGHDT and CDR2 is YYEEEE. The CDR3 sequence is 15 residues long. The germline V and J ends were trimmed by 4 bases and 0 bases, with 8 bases remaining between them. CDR3 residues: CASSPGLSGANVLTF. The CDR3 DNA reads as TGTGCCAGCAGCCCAGGACTCTCTGGGGCCAACGTCCTGACTTTC.

The rearrangement joins TRBV4-2 to TRBJ2-7, with 15 nucleotides matching TRBD2. V dropped 0 bases and J dropped 0; count of bases not matched to a gene: 9. This CDR3 is 20 amino acids long. CDR1 is LGHNA, CDR2 YNFKEQ, per germline. This CDR3 is CASSQEKGTSGRIGSYEQYF. In nucleotides, the CDR3 is TGTGCCAGCAGCCAAGAAAAAGGGACTAGCGGGAGGATTGGCTCCTACGAGCAGTACTTC.

This chain joins TRBV7-2 and TRBJ2-5; 8 bases agree with TRBD2. V trimming: 2 bases; J trimming: 4 bases; junction bases outside the gene matches: 6. The CDR3 is 15 amino acids. CDR1 and CDR2 (germline): SGHTA, FQGNSA. This CDR3 is CASSLLPGTRETQYF. The CDR3, as DNA: TGTGCCAGCAGCTTACTCCCGGGGACTAGAGAGACCCAGTACTTC.

The chain has TRBV10-2 and TRBJ1-1; the D is unclear. Germline values: CDR1 WSHSY, CDR2 SAAADI. This CDR3 region has 13 residues. The V gene lost 7 bases and the J gene lost 4 bases, with 13 bases spanning the gap. CDR3 DNA sequence: TGCGCCAGCACCCCGACATTCGGCACTGAAGCTTTCTTT. Translated, it gives CASTPTFGTEAFF.

The chain employs TRBV9 and TRBJ2-5; possible D gene TRBD1, 5 bases. V lost 3 bases and J 1 base, leaving 10 bases between the germline ends. The CDR3 consists of 14 residues. CDR1 is SGDLS, CDR2 YYNGEE, per germline. The CDR3 DNA sequence: TGTGCCAGCAGCGGAAAGGACACCCAAGAGACCCAGTACTTC. This encodes CASSGKDTQETQYF.

This clone occurred a few times. At the DNA level, this CDR3 is encoded by other sequences in the same sample as well. This rearrangement joins TRBV5-1 to TRBJ1-2; D not certain. CDR3 length: 13 amino acids. Trimming left V 0 bases short and J 2 bases short, with 5 bases between. Germline V lookup: CDR1 SGHRS, CDR2 YFSETQ. The CDR3 DNA is TGCGCCAGCAGCTTGGGCGGGAACTATGGCTACACCTTC. Its translation: CASSLGGNYGYTF. Variable domain in full (rest from reference TRBV5-1 and TRBJ1-2): KAGVTQTPRYLIKTRGQQVTLSCSPISGHRSVSWYQQTPGQGLQFLFEYFSETQRNKGNFPGRFSGRQFSNSRSEMNVSTLELGDSALYLCASSLGGNYGYTFGSGTRLTVV.

The J gene is TRBJ2-5, the V gene TRBV6-5, with 8 bases lining up with TRBD2. This CDR3 is 15 amino acids long. With 2 bases clipped from V and 5 bases from J, the junction kept 7 bases outside the gene matches. Germline-derived CDR1 and CDR2 are MNHEY and SVGAGI. CDR3 DNA: TGTGCCAGCAGTTACGGAGCGGGAGTGGGTGAGACCCAGTACTTC. Residues: CASSYGAGVGETQYF.

The rearrangement links TRBV29-1 to TRBJ2-1; maybe TRBD2 (5 bases). The CDR3 extends over 13 amino acids. Deletions cut 4 bases from V and 5 bases from J, with 12 bases between. Germline assignment: CDR1 SQVTM and CDR2 ANQGSEA. In nucleotides, the CDR3 is TGCAGCGTTGCAGCCTGGGGAGACAATGAGCAGTTCTTC. Protein: CSVAAWGDNEQFF.

This clone showed up just a few times. The rearrangement uses TRBV7-8 and TRBJ2-1; TRBD2 matches 9 bases. The CDR3 covers 17 residues. V gave up 5 bases and J gave up 4 bases; unmatched junction bases: 12. Germline lookup yields CDR1 SGHVS and CDR2 FQNEAQ. CDR3 protein: CASSPGVAGARYNEQFF. DNA of the CDR3: TGTGCCAGCAGCCCCGGGGTAGCGGGAGCTCGATACAATGAGCAGTTCTTC. The full variable domain, with the rest looked up from reference TRBV7-8 and TRBJ2-1, is GAGVSQSPRYKVAKRGQDVALRCDPISGHVSLFWYQQALGQGPEFLTYFQNEAQLDKSGLPSDRFFAERPEGSVSTLKIQRTQQEDSAVYLCASSPGVAGARYNEQFFGPGTRLTVL.